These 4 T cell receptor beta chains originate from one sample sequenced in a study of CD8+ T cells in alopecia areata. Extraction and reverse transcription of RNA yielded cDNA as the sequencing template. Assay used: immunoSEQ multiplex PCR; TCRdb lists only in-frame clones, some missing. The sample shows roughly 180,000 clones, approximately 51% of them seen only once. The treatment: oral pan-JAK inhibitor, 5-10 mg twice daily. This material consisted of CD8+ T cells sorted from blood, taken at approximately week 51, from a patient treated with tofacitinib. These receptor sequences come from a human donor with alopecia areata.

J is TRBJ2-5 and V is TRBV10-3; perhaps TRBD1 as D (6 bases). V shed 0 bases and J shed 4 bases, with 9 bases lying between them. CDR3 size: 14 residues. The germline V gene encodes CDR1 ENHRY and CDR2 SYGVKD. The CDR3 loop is CAISESIGGETQYF. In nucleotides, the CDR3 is TGTGCCATCAGTGAGTCGATAGGGGGAGAGACCCAGTACTTC.

The CDR3: CASSLRSLGEGLDVDGYTF. In nucleotides, the CDR3 is TGTGCCAGCAGCTTACGCAGTCTTGGGGAGGGGCTCGACGTGGATGGCTACACCTTC. The gene calls are TRBV11-2 and TRBJ1-2; D is perhaps TRBD1 (5 bases). Trimming took off 2 bases at V and 6 bases at J, with 28 bases between the two ends. The CDR3 is 19 amino acids. Germline V gene lookup returns CDR1 SGHAT and CDR2 FQNNGV.

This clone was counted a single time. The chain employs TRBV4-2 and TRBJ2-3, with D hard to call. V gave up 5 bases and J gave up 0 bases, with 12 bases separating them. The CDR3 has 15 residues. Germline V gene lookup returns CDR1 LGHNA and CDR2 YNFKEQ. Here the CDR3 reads CASSLMLTSTDTQYF. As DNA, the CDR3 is TGTGCCAGCAGCTTAATGTTGACTAGCACAGATACGCAGTATTTT.

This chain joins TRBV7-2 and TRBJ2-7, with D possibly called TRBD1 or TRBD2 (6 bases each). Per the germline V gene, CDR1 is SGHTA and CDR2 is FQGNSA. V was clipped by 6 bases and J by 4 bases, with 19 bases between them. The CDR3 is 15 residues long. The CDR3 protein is CASSHPPGGIYEQYF. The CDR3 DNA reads TGTGCCAGCAGTCATCCGCCCGGGGGCATATACGAGCAGTACTTC.